Below are 17 T cell receptor beta chains sequenced from a single sample in a study of blood T cell repertoires in COVID-19. Here immunoSEQ multiplex PCR was the method, and the copy in TCRdb shows in-frame clones only, minus some. This sample has under 90,000 clones; about 91% occur once, and the top ten carry 7.3%. Sequencing was carried out using peripheral blood. These receptors were collected from a man aged 35-49 years with COVID-19, enrolled during active disease.

The chain has TRBV23-1 and TRBJ2-7; the D gene is possibly TRBD1 (6 bases). TRBV23-1 qualifies as an ORF whose function is uncertain. The CDR3 consists of 15 residues. V lost 6 bases to trimming and J lost 3 bases, with 18 bases between them. The CDR3 sequence is CASRPMGADNYEQYF. In nucleotides, the CDR3 is TGCGCCAGCAGGCCCATGGGGGCCGATAACTACGAGCAGTACTTC.

The chain couples TRBV28 to TRBJ2-2; TRBD2 agrees at 10 bases. CDR1 MDHEN and CDR2 SYDVKM come from the germline V gene. Trimming removed 8 bases from V and 0 bases from J; junction bases left unmatched: 3. The CDR3 is 15 amino acids. The CDR3 sequence: CASASGGANTGELFF. In DNA, the CDR3 is TGTGCCAGCGCTAGCGGGGGCGCGAACACCGGGGAGCTGTTTTTT.

This chain joins TRBV7-9 and TRBJ1-3, with 7 positions matching TRBD1. The CDR3 runs 17 residues. J lost 3 bases, V lost 0 bases, and 8 bases had no gene match. The germline V gene encodes CDR1 SEHNR and CDR2 FQNEAQ (reference sequence). The CDR3 loop reads CASSLAGSGGDGNTIYF. Here the CDR3 DNA reads TGTGCCAGCAGCTTAGCGGGTTCAGGGGGAGATGGAAACACCATATATTTT.

The V call is TRBV19, the J call TRBJ1-5; 9 bases map to TRBD1. Germline V gene sequence: CDR1 LNHDA, CDR2 SQIVND (reference sequence). The length of the CDR3 is 13 residues. With 6 bases clipped from V and 6 bases from J, the junction kept 3 bases outside the gene matches. CDR3 in amino acids: CASRHRGLQPQHF. Here the CDR3 DNA reads TGTGCCAGTAGGCACAGGGGGCTTCAGCCCCAGCATTTT. The variable domain in full, with the rest retrieved from reference TRBV19 and TRBJ1-5, is DGGITQSPKYLFRKEGQNVTLSCEQNLNHDAMYWYRQDPGQGLRLIYYSQIVNDFQKGDIAEGYSVSREKKESFPLTVTSAQKNPTAFYLCASRHRGLQPQHFGDGTRLSIL.

The chain couples TRBV6-2 or TRBV6-3 to TRBJ1-2; the match to TRBD1 covers 7 bases. Germline V gene data show CDR1 as MNHEY and CDR2 as SVGEGT. V lost 2 bases to trimming and J lost 7 bases; unmatched junction nucleotides: 4. This CDR3 has 13 residues. The CDR3 bases are TGTGCCAGCAGTTACCAAGACAGGGCTGGCTACACCTTC. It is translated as CASSYQDRAGYTF.

V usage is TRBV7-8 and J usage is TRBJ1-5, with 8 bases lining up with TRBD1. Germline loops: CDR1 SGHVS, CDR2 FQNEAQ. This CDR3 is 16 amino acids long. Losses at the gene ends were 2 bases for V and 4 bases for J; bases not matched to a gene: 7. In DNA form, the CDR3 reads TGTGCCAGCAGCTTATCGACAGGGGTTCAAAATCAGCCCCAGCATTTT. This codes for CASSLSTGVQNQPQHF.

This clone showed up just a few times. The chain uses TRBV2 and TRBJ1-4, with D perhaps matching TRBD1 (5 bases). The ends were cut back, 6 bases at V and 5 bases at J, with 13 bases in the middle. The CDR3 length is 14 residues. Germline values: CDR1 SNHLY, CDR2 FYNNEI. The CDR3 DNA sequence: TGTGCCAGCAGAGAGACAGCAATGAATGAAAAACTGTTTTTT. It encodes CASRETAMNEKLFF.

V usage is TRBV30 and J usage is TRBJ1-2; D gene uncertain. Germline CDR1 and CDR2: GTSNPN and SVGIG (reference sequence). Trimming cost V 2 bases and J 4 bases, with 8 bases left between them. The CDR3 has 12 residues. In DNA, the CDR3 is TGTGCCTGGAGTCAGGCGCCCTATGGCTACACCTTC. Encoded protein: CAWSQAPYGYTF.

The rearrangement uses TRBV2 and TRBJ1-5; 9 bases map to TRBD1. The CDR3 has 18 residues. CDR1 SNHLY and CDR2 FYNNEI come from the germline V gene. Unmatched junction bases numbered 13, after V lost 7 bases and J lost 0 bases. CDR3 amino acids: CASTWDRVGGNSNQPQHF. The CDR3 nucleotides are TGTGCCAGCACCTGGGACAGGGTAGGGGGCAATAGCAATCAGCCCCAGCATTTT. Looking up the rest from reference TRBV2 and TRBJ1-5 gives the full variable domain: EPEVTQTPSHQVTQMGQEVILRCVPISNHLYFYWYRQILGQKVEFLVSFYNNEISEKSEIFDDQFSVERPDGSNFTLKIRSTKLEDSAMYFCASTWDRVGGNSNQPQHFGDGTRLSIL.

The chain is built from TRBV30 and TRBJ2-1; D gene uncertain. The CDR3 runs to 14 residues. Trimming removed 4 bases from V and 0 bases from J, with 10 bases in between. CDR1 is GTSNPN and CDR2 is SVGIG in the germline V gene (reference sequence). The chain's CDR3 is CAWTIKISYNEQFF. Written as DNA, the CDR3 is TGTGCCTGGACTATAAAGATCTCCTACAATGAGCAGTTCTTC.

The V gene is TRBV7-9, the J gene TRBJ1-1; possibly TRBD1 for D (6 bases). Trimming removed 5 bases at V and 4 bases at J, with 11 bases between. The CDR3 runs to 13 residues. Germline V lookup: CDR1 SEHNR, CDR2 FQNEAQ (reference sequence). CDR3 in amino acids: CASSIRGGTEAFF. The DNA of the CDR3 is TGTGCCAGCAGCATTAGGGGGGGCACTGAAGCTTTCTTT.

The V and J genes are TRBV3-1 (or the pseudogene TRBV3-2) and TRBJ2-1; D may be TRBD2 (7 bases). Germline CDR1 reads LGHDT; CDR2 reads YNNKEL (reference sequence). The V and J ends lost 2 bases and 6 bases respectively, with 14 bases between them. The CDR3 runs 15 residues. CDR3 nucleotides: TGTGCCAGCAGCCAAAGGGGGGGTGTCGCCAATGAGCAGTTCTTC. Amino acids: CASSQRGGVANEQFF.

The chain joins TRBV7-2 to TRBJ2-5; 7 bases line up with TRBD2. Germline V lookup: CDR1 SGHTA, CDR2 FQGNSA. Losses at the gene ends were 6 bases for V and 5 bases for J; bases not matched to a gene: 12. There are 15 residues in the CDR3. DNA of the CDR3: TGTGCCAGCAGTTATCAGGCGGGGGAGGGCGAGACCCAGTACTTC. It specifies CASSYQAGEGETQYF.

The chain recombines TRBV18 with TRBJ1-6; 7 nucleotides align to TRBD1. Germline V lookup: CDR1 KGHSH, CDR2 LQKENI. The CDR3 extends over 15 amino acids. J gave up 13 bases and V 3 bases, and 12 bases lay outside the gene matches. The CDR3 loop is CASSPGTGAMRPLHF. For the CDR3, the DNA is TGTGCCAGCTCACCCGGCACAGGGGCGATGCGGCCCCTCCACTTT.

The chain recombines TRBV19 with TRBJ2-1; perhaps TRBD2 as D (5 bases). Germline loops: CDR1 LNHDA, CDR2 SQIVND (reference sequence). V lost 4 bases to trimming and J lost 7 bases, with 17 bases between them. The CDR3 covers 15 residues. The CDR3 spells CASSTANGVGNEQFF. The CDR3 DNA is TGTGCCAGTAGTACCGCCAACGGGGTGGGGAATGAGCAGTTCTTC.

The chain combines TRBV4-1 with TRBJ2-5; TRBD2 agrees at 10 bases. CDR1 MGHRA and CDR2 YSYEKL come from the germline V gene. The CDR3 runs to 18 residues. The ends lost 4 bases at V and 4 bases at J; junction bases unmatched: 15. The CDR3 protein is CASSLIASGGGIAETQYF. As DNA, the CDR3 is TGCGCCAGCAGCCTGATCGCTAGCGGGGGAGGGATCGCAGAGACCCAGTACTTC.

This clone has a single count. The V gene is TRBV30, the J gene TRBJ2-1; D is uncertain. Trimming pared 8 bases from V and 3 bases from J, leaving 14 bases between. CDR1 and CDR2 from the germline V gene are GTSNPN and SVGIG (reference sequence). There are 13 residues in the CDR3. The CDR3 here is CASRVYRYNEQFF. The CDR3 coding sequence is TGTGCCAGCCGGGTCTACCGCTACAATGAGCAGTTCTTC.